Listed below are T cell receptor beta chains from one sample, sequenced in a study of shared T cell receptors in the human thymus. TCRdb's table, derived via immunoSEQ multiplex PCR, lists solely in-frame clones and lacks some. Of just under 550,000 clones in the sample, about four fifths are singletons; the top ten hold more than 0.01%. This same sample was also part of a study on human thymus T cells.

Material for sequencing was thymocytes. Receptor source: a boy in the first two years of life with a congenital heart defect. Each CDR3 is given with its conserved first and last residue. The D gene is left open where the match is weak. Clone size, where shown, is once, few, many, or a class for clones that have expanded.

CDR3: CASSLSSPRTSGWGETQYF
DNA: TGTGCCAGCAGCTTATCGTCCCCGCGGACTAGCGGGTGGGGGGAGACCCAGTACTTC
D: TRBD2
V: TRBV7-6
size: .
J: TRBJ2-5

CDR3: CASSWVRDRVGTEAFF
DNA: TGTGCCAGCAGCTGGGTTCGGGACAGGGTTGGCACTGAAGCTTTCTTT
D: TRBD1
V: TRBV11-3
size: .
J: TRBJ1-1

CDR3: CASQLSGISNYGYTF
DNA: TGTGCCAGCCAATTGAGCGGGATCTCTAACTATGGCTACACCTTC
D: .
V: TRBV11-3
size: .
J: TRBJ1-2

CDR3: CASSHRLAGPQETQYF
DNA: TGTGCCAGCAGCCACCGACTAGCGGGACCACAAGAGACCCAGTACTTC
D: TRBD2
V: TRBV2
size: .
J: TRBJ2-5

CDR3: CASSQERRGGRSQETQYF
DNA: TGTGCCAGCAGCCAAGAGAGGCGGGGCGGGAGGTCCCAAGAGACCCAGTACTTC
D: TRBD2
V: TRBV4-2
size: .
J: TRBJ2-5

CDR3: CASSPGSGANVLTF
DNA: TGTGCCAGTAGCCCGGGCTCTGGGGCCAACGTCCTGACTTTC
D: .
V: TRBV19
size: few
J: TRBJ2-6

CDR3: CAIREGPAREQFF
DNA: TGTGCCATCAGAGAAGGCCCGGCGAGGGAGCAGTTCTTC
D: .
V: TRBV10-3
size: .
J: TRBJ2-1

CDR3: CASSCRGDTEAFF
DNA: TGTGCCAGCAGTTGCAGGGGGGACACTGAAGCTTTCTTT
D: TRBD1
V: TRBV27
size: .
J: TRBJ1-1

CDR3: CASSPLTNPSGANVLTF
DNA: TGTGCCAGCTCACCTCTGACTAACCCCTCTGGGGCCAACGTCCTGACTTTC
D: .
V: TRBV18
size: .
J: TRBJ2-6

CDR3: CASSIGGQRAYEQYF
DNA: TGTGCCAGTAGTATAGGAGGTCAACGAGCCTACGAGCAGTACTTC
D: .
V: TRBV19
size: .
J: TRBJ2-7

CDR3: CASSAFGVGETNEQFF
DNA: TGTGCCAGCAGCGCCTTCGGAGTGGGAGAGACCAATGAGCAGTTCTTC
D: .
V: TRBV5-4
size: .
J: TRBJ2-1

CDR3: CASSWADSSYEQYF
DNA: TGCGCCAGCAGCTGGGCGGACAGTTCCTACGAGCAGTACTTC
D: .
V: TRBV5-1
size: .
J: TRBJ2-7

CDR3: CASSLAEDPPGAQYF
DNA: TGTGCCAGCAGCTTGGCGGAGGACCCACCGGGGGCCCAGTACTTC
D: .
V: TRBV5-4
size: once
J: TRBJ2-5

CDR3: CASSLSSGKDEQFF
DNA: TGTGCCAGCAGTTTATCTAGCGGGAAGGATGAGCAGTTCTTC
D: TRBD2
V: TRBV27
size: .
J: TRBJ2-1

CDR3: CAWTGVSYEQYF
DNA: TGTGCCTGGACCGGGGTTTCCTACGAGCAGTACTTC
D: .
V: TRBV30
size: once
J: TRBJ2-7

CDR3: CASSYGKREGNEQFF
DNA: TGTGCCAGCAGTTACGGGAAGCGGGAGGGGAATGAGCAGTTCTTC
D: TRBD2
V: TRBV6-5
size: few
J: TRBJ2-1

CDR3: CASSPTRPYRGAFF
DNA: TGTGCCAGCAGCCCTACAAGGCCCTATCGAGGAGCTTTCTTT
D: .
V: TRBV27
size: .
J: TRBJ1-1

CDR3: CASSNDRAEAFF
DNA: TGTGCCAGCAGTAACGACAGGGCTGAAGCTTTCTTT
D: TRBD1
V: TRBV2
size: .
J: TRBJ1-1

CDR3: CASSLDRANGYTF
DNA: TGTGCCAGCAGCTTGGACAGGGCCAATGGCTACACCTTC
D: .
V: TRBV5-5
size: .
J: TRBJ1-2

CDR3: CASSLSGLYEQYF
DNA: TGTGCCAGCAGCCTCTCTGGACTCTACGAGCAGTACTTC
D: .
V: TRBV4-2
size: .
J: TRBJ2-7

CDR3: CASSLRGGEGVETQYF
DNA: TGTGCCAGTAGCCTCCGGGGGGGCGAGGGGGTAGAGACCCAGTACTTC
D: TRBD2
V: TRBV19
size: .
J: TRBJ2-5

CDR3: CASSPPRDTEAFF
DNA: TGTGCCAGCAGTCCCCCCAGGGACACTGAAGCTTTCTTT
D: .
V: TRBV6-6
size: .
J: TRBJ1-1